The next 30 T cell receptor beta chains were all read from a single sample in a study of neurological immune-mediated disorders (dated by TCRdb to about 2019). The library was prepared using 5' RACE. Sequencing was carried out with an Illumina HiSeq 2500. The public reads were reanalyzed by TCRdb: fastp trimming at Q25, MiXCR alignment, in-frame beta chains only. Each entry merges the rows of one CDR3 protein and shows their most common DNA and genes. This sample comprises roughly 70,000 distinct CDR3 sequences, almost 4% of them detected only once. 1% to 1.5% of the sample goes to the ten largest clones. The sequenced material came from PBMCs. The origin of the receptors is a man aged 25 to 40 with multiple sclerosis.

This clonotype came up many times. This chain joins TRBV16 and TRBJ1-1; TRBD1 is a possible D gene (6 bases). With 2 bases removed from V and 2 bases from J, the gap between germline ends came to 12 bases. The CDR3 covers 15 residues. Germline CDR1 and CDR2: KGHSY and FQNENV. CDR3 loop: CASSQNTGFNTEAFF. The CDR3 coding sequence is TGTGCCAGCAGCCAAAACACAGGGTTCAACACTGAAGCTTTCTTT. The full variable domain, completed using reference TRBV16 and TRBJ1-1, is GEEVAQTPKHLVRGEGQKAKLYCAPIKGHSYVFWYQQVLKNEFKFLISFQNENVFDETGMPKERFSAKCLPNSPCSLEIQATKLEDSAVYFCASSQNTGFNTEAFFGQGTRLTVV.

This clonotype was detected many times. The chain combines TRBV7-3 with TRBJ2-1; 7 bases align to TRBD1. The CDR3 runs to 13 residues. V lost 1 base, J lost 8 bases, and 2 bases stayed unmatched. Germline assignment: CDR1 SGHTA and CDR2 FQGTGA. The CDR3 nucleotides read TGTGCCAGCAGCTTAAGGGGACAGCATGAGCAGTTCTTC. It codes for CASSLRGQHEQFF. The full variable domain, with the rest looked up from reference TRBV7-3 and TRBJ2-1, is GAGVSQTPSNKVTEKGKYVELRCDPISGHTALYWYRQSLGQGPEFLIYFQGTGAADDSGLPNDRFFAVRPEGSVSTLKIQRTERGDSAVYLCASSLRGQHEQFFGPGTRLTVL.

The sample holds many counts of this clonotype. The rearrangement uses TRBV6-5 and TRBJ1-1; D gene uncertain. CDR1 and CDR2 from the germline V gene are MNHEY and SVGAGI. The CDR3 is 13 amino acids. The V and J ends lost 5 bases and 3 bases respectively, with 10 bases between them. The DNA for the CDR3 is TGTGCCAGCAGTGCCGGGCTTGACACTGAAGCTTTCTTT. It is translated as CASSAGLDTEAFF.

In its sample, this clonotype was seen many times. The chain combines TRBV7-2 with TRBJ1-5; 9 nucleotides line up with TRBD1. The CDR3 runs to 16 residues. The junction had 4 bases not matched to a gene; V was cut back by 1 base and J by 3 bases. Germline values: CDR1 SGHTA, CDR2 FQGNSA. CDR3 residues: CASSLEGTGINQPQHF. The CDR3 DNA reads as TGTGCCAGCAGCTTAGAGGGGACAGGGATCAATCAGCCCCAGCATTTT.

There are many counts of this clonotype. V is TRBV7-9 and J is TRBJ2-3, with D unresolved. The germline V gene has CDR1 SEHNR and CDR2 FQNEAQ (reference sequence). Trimming removed 3 bases at V and 5 bases at J, with 6 bases between. CDR3 length equals 12 residues. CDR3 DNA: TGTGCCAGCAGCTTCCAGCTAGATACGCAGTATTTT. Protein: CASSFQLDTQYF.

At least ten counts were recorded for this clonotype. The chain recombines TRBV7-2 with TRBJ1-1; D unclear. V lost 5 bases and J 4 bases, leaving 11 bases between the germline ends. The length of the CDR3 is 13 residues. In germline, CDR1 is SGHTA, CDR2 FQGNSA. CDR3 DNA: TGTGCCAGCAGCCAAGAGACGAGCACTGAAGCTTTCTTT. It codes for CASSQETSTEAFF.

The table lists this clonotype with many counts. V is TRBV5-1 and J is TRBJ1-1, with D maybe TRBD1 (6 bases). The CDR3 consists of 17 residues. V was pared by 9 bases and J by 4 bases, with 28 bases between. Germline lookup yields CDR1 SGHRS and CDR2 YFSETQ. The CDR3 DNA is TGCGCCACCACTCCCGGTTGGGGGGGGGGCTCGGCCACTGAAGCTTTCTTT. This sequence encodes CATTPGWGGGSATEAFF.

This clonotype was counted at least ten times. The CDR3 is CAWSPVKNTEAFF. CDR3 nucleotide sequence: TGTGCCTGGAGCCCAGTTAAGAACACTGAAGCTTTCTTT. This rearrangement joins TRBV30 to TRBJ1-1, with D unresolved. V lost 3 bases and J lost 1, with 9 bases in between. Germline V gene sequence: CDR1 GTSNPN, CDR2 SVGIG (reference sequence). The CDR3 sequence is 13 residues long. The full variable domain, completed using reference TRBV30 and TRBJ1-1, is SQTIHQWPATLVQPVGSPLSLECTVEGTSNPNLYWYRQAAGRGLQLLFYSVGIGQISSEVPQNLSASRPQDRQFILSSKKLLLSDSGFYLCAWSPVKNTEAFFGQGTRLTVV.

This clonotype was picked up many times. The V call is TRBV10-3, the J call TRBJ1-3, with 9 nucleotides matching TRBD1. Trimming cost V 5 bases and J 3 bases; bases outside gene matches: 11. CDR1 ENHRY and CDR2 SYGVKD come from the germline V gene. This CDR3 spans 17 amino acids. The CDR3 loop reads CAISHRAGQGNGNTIYF. In nucleotides, the CDR3 is TGTGCCATCAGTCACCGCGCAGGACAGGGGAATGGAAACACCATATATTTT.

This clonotype is medium-sized (0.01 to 0.1%) by share. This chain uses TRBV6-5 with TRBJ1-2; tentative D call: TRBD1 (6 bases). The V gene's germline CDR1 is MNHEY and CDR2 SVGAGI. The CDR3 loop spans 14 amino acids. Trimming cost V 6 bases and J 4 bases, with 15 bases left between them. CDR3 nucleotides: TGTGCCAGCAGCCCCAAAGGGGGTCCCTATGGCTACACCTTC. Residues: CASSPKGGPYGYTF.

In this sample, this clonotype turned up a few times. The gene calls are TRBV20-1 and TRBJ2-7; no definite D call. V lost 4 bases, J lost 0 bases, and 7 bases lay in between. This CDR3 contains 12 residues. CDR1 is DFQATT, CDR2 SNEGSKA, per germline (reference sequence). Here the CDR3 DNA reads TGCAGTGCTAATAGTTTCTCCTACGAGCAGTACTTC. It is translated as CSANSFSYEQYF.

The V and J genes are TRBV5-4 and TRBJ1-2; no firm D call. The CDR3 contains 13 residues. The V gene's germline CDR1 is SGHNT and CDR2 YYREEE (reference sequence). Trimming removed 0 bases at V and 6 bases at J, with 9 bases between. For the CDR3, the DNA is TGTGCCAGCAGCTTGGCTTACGGGGATGGCTACACCTTC. Translated, it gives CASSLAYGDGYTF.

The sample holds many counts of this clonotype. The V gene is TRBV20-1, the J gene TRBJ1-1; 7 bases match TRBD1. In germline, CDR1 is DFQATT, CDR2 SNEGSKA (reference sequence). V was pared by 0 bases and J by 3 bases, with 1 base of the junction left unmatched. This CDR3 has 13 residues. The CDR3 DNA sequence: TGCAGTGCTAGAGATGACAGGGACACTGAAGCTTTCTTT. This gives the protein CSARDDRDTEAFF.

This clonotype was observed many times. The chain carries TRBV7-2 and TRBJ2-5, with 14 bases matching TRBD2. The CDR3 runs to 16 residues. With 0 bases clipped from V and 5 bases from J, the junction kept 2 bases outside the gene matches. CDR1 is SGHTA, CDR2 FQGNSA, per germline. The DNA for the CDR3 is TGTGCCAGCAGCTTAGCGGGGACTAGCGGGGGTGAGACCCAGTACTTC. Its protein is CASSLAGTSGGETQYF. Filled out from reference TRBV7-2 and TRBJ2-5, the complete variable domain reads GAGVSQSPSNKVTEKGKDVELRCDPISGHTALYWYRQSLGQGLEFLIYFQGNSAPDKSGLPSDRFSAERTGGSVSTLTIQRTQQEDSAVYLCASSLAGTSGGETQYFGPGTRLLVL.

This clonotype was seen repeatedly, ten times or more. This chain joins TRBV12-3 or TRBV12-4 and TRBJ2-1, with D uncertain. With 3 bases removed from V and 7 bases from J, the gap between germline ends came to 16 bases. This CDR3 spans 15 amino acids. CDR3 bases: TGTGCCAGCAGTTTTCGCGCCGACTGGCCTAATGAGCAGTTCTTC. Translated, it gives CASSFRADWPNEQFF.

At least ten counts were recorded for this clonotype. The chain links TRBV7-6 to TRBJ2-5; 12 bases agree with TRBD2. With 3 bases clipped from V and 5 bases from J, the junction kept 7 bases outside the gene matches. The CDR3 loop spans 16 amino acids. Looked up from germline, CDR1 is SGHVS and CDR2 is FNYEAQ. The CDR3 reads CASSLGGLAGSETQYF. In nucleotides, the CDR3 is TGTGCCAGCAGCTTGGGTGGACTAGCGGGGTCTGAGACCCAGTACTTC. Full variable domain (outside the CDR3, taken from reference TRBV7-6 and TRBJ2-5): GAGVSQSPRYKVTKRGQDVALRCDPISGHVSLYWYRQALGQGPEFLTYFNYEAQQDKSGLPNDRFSAERPEGSISTLTIQRTEQRDSAMYRCASSLGGLAGSETQYFGPGTRLLVL.

This clonotype was recorded at least ten times. The rearrangement uses TRBV12-3 or TRBV12-4 and TRBJ2-5; 12 nucleotides match TRBD2. V was clipped by 8 bases and J by 4 bases; unmatched bases: 8. The CDR3 contains 15 residues. CDR3 sequence: CASRPSGGGPETQYF. Here the CDR3 DNA reads TGTGCCAGCCGACCTAGCGGGGGGGGCCCAGAGACCCAGTACTTC.

In this sample, this clonotype turned up many times. The rearrangement links TRBV9 to TRBJ2-1; 8 nucleotides align to TRBD2. The CDR3 runs 17 residues. Unmatched junction bases numbered 9, after V lost 3 bases and J lost 1 base. Germline V lookup: CDR1 SGDLS, CDR2 YYNGEE. CDR3 protein: CASSEGRSGGSYNEQFF. The CDR3 bases are TGTGCCAGCAGCGAGGGTCGCAGCGGGGGTTCCTACAATGAGCAGTTCTTC.

The sample holds a few counts of this clonotype. A much bigger clone sits one base away, suggesting this may be a read error. Here the CDR3 omits its conserved ending phenylalanine or tryptophan, so a read error is the likely source. V usage is TRBV9 and J usage is TRBJ1-1, with TRBD1 matching over 7 bases. This CDR3 is built from 12 residues. Trimming at V came to 3 bases and at J to 6 bases, leaving 2 bases not matched to a gene. Germline CDR1 is SGDLS and CDR2 is YYNGEE. The CDR3 nucleotides read TGTGCCAGCAGCGCAGGGACAGCTGAAGCTTTCATT. Translating gives CASSAGTAEAFI.

This clonotype was recorded many times. The V call is TRBV12-3 or TRBV12-4, the J call TRBJ2-3; 11 bases agree with TRBD1. V shed 8 bases, J shed 3 bases, and the junction held 4 bases outside the gene matches. The CDR3 has 14 residues. The CDR3 sequence: CASGGTGGTDTQYF. In nucleotides, the CDR3 is TGTGCCAGCGGCGGGACAGGGGGTACAGATACGCAGTATTTT.

This clonotype was picked up many times. The chain recombines TRBV6-5 with TRBJ1-1; D unresolved. The germline gives CDR1 MNHEY, CDR2 SVGAGI. V was cut by 5 bases and J by 1 base, with 5 bases left in between. The CDR3 totals 12 residues. Here the CDR3 DNA reads TGTGCCAGCAGTCGCAAGAACACTGAAGCTTTCTTT. It yields the protein CASSRKNTEAFF.

Turning to this clonotype: Just one base apart from a much larger clone, this may be a read error. This chain uses TRBV3-1 with TRBJ2-3; D possibly corresponds to TRBD2 (5 bases). The V end lost 5 bases, the J end lost 9 bases, and 12 bases lay between the germline ends. The CDR3 is made up of 12 amino acids. CDR1 and CDR2 from the germline V gene are LGHDT and YNNKEL (reference sequence). The CDR3 coding sequence is TGTGCCAGCAGCAAAGTCACGGGGACGCAGTATTTT. Protein: CASSKVTGTQYF.

This clonotype was recorded at least ten times. The chain employs TRBV20-1 and TRBJ2-5, with no clear D. The CDR3 contains 11 residues. V was pared by 0 bases and J by 4 bases, with 3 bases between. Per germline, CDR1 DFQATT and CDR2 SNEGSKA (reference sequence). As DNA, the CDR3 is TGCAGTGCTAGAGATGCAGAGACCCAGTACTTC. This translates into CSARDAETQYF.

Worth noting for this clonotype: This may stem from a read error, because a much larger clone lies one nucleotide away. This chain connects TRBV7-2 to TRBJ1-2, with D perhaps matching TRBD1 (5 bases). The CDR3 is made up of 17 amino acids. The V end lost 4 bases, the J end lost 6 bases, and 24 bases lay between the germline ends. Germline CDR1 SGHTA, CDR2 FQGNSA. CDR3 residues: CASSSWTLRGYSNGYTF. The DNA for the CDR3 is TGTGCCAGCAGCTCGTGGACATTACGGGGCTACTCAAATGGCTACACCTTC.

This clonotype was recorded many times. The chain has TRBV20-1 and TRBJ1-1; tentatively, D is TRBD1 (5 bases). CDR1 is DFQATT and CDR2 is SNEGSKA in the germline V gene (reference sequence). This CDR3 is built from 13 residues. Trimming pared 0 bases from V and 7 bases from J, leaving 12 bases between. The CDR3 DNA sequence: TGCAGTGCTAGAGATGGGTCAGGGCTTGAAGCTTTCTTT. This encodes CSARDGSGLEAFF.

At least ten counts were recorded for this clonotype. CDR3 in DNA: TGTGCCAGCAGCTTAATGGGATCAAACACTGAAGCTTTCTTT. This sequence encodes CASSLMGSNTEAFF. The V call is TRBV7-2, the J call TRBJ1-1; D uncertain. The germline gives CDR1 SGHTA, CDR2 FQGNSA. CDR3 length: 14 amino acids. The V end was cut by 2 bases, the J end by 2 bases, with 9 bases between. The complete variable domain, with remaining parts taken from reference TRBV7-2 and TRBJ1-1, reads GAGVSQSPSNKVTEKGKDVELRCDPISGHTALYWYRQSLGQGLEFLIYFQGNSAPDKSGLPSDRFSAERTGGSVSTLTIQRTQQEDSAVYLCASSLMGSNTEAFFGQGTRLTVV.

The V gene is TRBV7-9, the J gene TRBJ2-3, with a weak D call TRBD2 (6 bases). Germline CDR1 and CDR2: SEHNR and FQNEAQ (reference sequence). The CDR3 runs 16 residues. V shed 5 bases and J shed 1 base, with 16 bases lying between them. This CDR3 reads CASSVGGNRGTDTQYF. CDR3 sequence (DNA): TGTGCCAGCAGCGTAGGCGGGAATCGGGGCACAGATACGCAGTATTTT.

This clonotype was seen ten or more times. The chain employs TRBV6-5 and TRBJ2-5; tentatively, D is TRBD2 (7 bases). The CDR3 has 13 residues. The V end lost 9 bases, the J end lost 2 bases, and 13 bases lay between the germline ends. Germline CDR1 MNHEY, CDR2 SVGAGI. CDR3 in amino acids: CASTAGAQETQYF. The CDR3 DNA reads TGTGCCAGTACGGCGGGGGCTCAAGAGACCCAGTACTTC.

This clonotype was seen many times. The chain links TRBV18 to TRBJ1-2, with a tentative D call TRBD1 (5 bases). This CDR3 region has 14 residues. The germline gives CDR1 KGHSH, CDR2 LQKENI. Trimming stripped 0 bases from V and 8 bases from J, with 13 bases between. In DNA form, the CDR3 reads TGTGCCAGCTCACCACCGTGGGACCTGCTGGGCTACACCTTC. As protein: CASSPPWDLLGYTF. Based on the CDR3 plus reference TRBV18 and TRBJ1-2, the full variable domain is NAGVMQNPRHLVRRRGQEARLRCSPMKGHSHVYWYRQLPEEGLKFMVYLQKENIIDESGMPKERFSAEFPKEGPSILRIQQVVRGDSAAYFCASSPPWDLLGYTFGSGTRLTVV.

This clonotype was seen more than once but under ten times. The chain has TRBV12-3 or TRBV12-4 and TRBJ2-2; possibly TRBD1 for D (7 bases). Trimming pared 6 bases from V and 2 bases from J, leaving 13 bases between. CDR3 length equals 15 residues. The CDR3 is CASRGRGANTGELFF. The CDR3 region has the DNA TGTGCCAGCAGGGGCAGGGGGGCTAACACCGGGGAGCTGTTTTTT.